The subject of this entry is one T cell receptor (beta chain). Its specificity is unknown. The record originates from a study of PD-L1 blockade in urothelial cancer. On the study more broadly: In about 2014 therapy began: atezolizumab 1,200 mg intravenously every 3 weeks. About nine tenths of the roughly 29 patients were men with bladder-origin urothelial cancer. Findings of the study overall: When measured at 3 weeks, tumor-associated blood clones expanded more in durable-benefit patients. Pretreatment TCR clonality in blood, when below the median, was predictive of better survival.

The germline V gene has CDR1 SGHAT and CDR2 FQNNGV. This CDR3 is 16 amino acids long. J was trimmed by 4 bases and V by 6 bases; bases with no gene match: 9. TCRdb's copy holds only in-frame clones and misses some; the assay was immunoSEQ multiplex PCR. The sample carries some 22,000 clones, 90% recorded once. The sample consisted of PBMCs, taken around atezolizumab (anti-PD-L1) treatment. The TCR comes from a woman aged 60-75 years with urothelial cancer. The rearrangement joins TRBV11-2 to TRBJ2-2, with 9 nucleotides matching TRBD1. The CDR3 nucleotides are TGTGCCAGCAGTACACAGGGGGCGCCGGGCACCGGGGAGCTGTTTTTT. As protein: CASSTQGAPGTGELFF.